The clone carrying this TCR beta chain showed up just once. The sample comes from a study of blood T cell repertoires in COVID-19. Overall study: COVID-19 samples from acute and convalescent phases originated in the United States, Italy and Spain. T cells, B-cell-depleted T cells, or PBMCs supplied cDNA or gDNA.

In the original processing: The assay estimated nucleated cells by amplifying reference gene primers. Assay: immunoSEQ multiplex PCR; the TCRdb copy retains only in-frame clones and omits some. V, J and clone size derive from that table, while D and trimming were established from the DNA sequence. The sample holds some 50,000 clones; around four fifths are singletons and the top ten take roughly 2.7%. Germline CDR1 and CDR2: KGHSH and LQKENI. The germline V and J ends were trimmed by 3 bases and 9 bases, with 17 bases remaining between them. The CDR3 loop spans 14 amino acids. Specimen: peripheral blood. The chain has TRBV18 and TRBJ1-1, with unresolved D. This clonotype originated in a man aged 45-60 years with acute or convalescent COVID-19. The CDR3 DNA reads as TGTGCCAGCTCACCTTCGGAAGAAGGAGAGCAAGCTTTCTTT. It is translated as CASSPSEEGEQAFF.